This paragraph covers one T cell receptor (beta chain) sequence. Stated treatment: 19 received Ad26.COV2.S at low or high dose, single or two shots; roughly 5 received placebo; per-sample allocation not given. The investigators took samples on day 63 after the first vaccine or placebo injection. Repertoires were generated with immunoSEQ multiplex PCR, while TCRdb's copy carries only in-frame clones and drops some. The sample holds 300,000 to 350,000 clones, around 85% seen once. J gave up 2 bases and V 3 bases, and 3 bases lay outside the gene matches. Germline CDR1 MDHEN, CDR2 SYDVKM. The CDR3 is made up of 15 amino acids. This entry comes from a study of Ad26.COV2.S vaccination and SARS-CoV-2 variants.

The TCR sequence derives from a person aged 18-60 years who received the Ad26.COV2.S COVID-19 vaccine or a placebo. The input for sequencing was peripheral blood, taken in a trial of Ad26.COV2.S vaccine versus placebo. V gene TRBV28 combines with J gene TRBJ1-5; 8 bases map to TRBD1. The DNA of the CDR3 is TGTGCCAGCAGTTTGGACAGGGTTCGCAATCAGCCCCAGCATTTT. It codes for CASSLDRVRNQPQHF.